These 5 T cell receptor beta chains share one sample of origin, sequenced in a study of identical twins. TCRdb re-called the 5' RACE reads with MiXCR, one entry per CDR3 protein. The sample contains under 500,000 distinct CDR3 sequences, over 11% of which appear only once. The sample was also linked to a second study, of yellow fever vaccine responses in identical twins.

What was sequenced was CD4+ T cells sorted from blood. The receptors stem from a woman younger than 35 in good health.

The chain employs TRBV28 and TRBJ2-1, with D perhaps TRBD1 or TRBD2 (5 bases each). Germline V gene data show CDR1 as MDHEN and CDR2 as SYDVKM. V was trimmed by 1 base and J by 6 bases, leaving 10 bases between them. The length of the CDR3 is 14 residues. The CDR3 spells CASSLYGASNEQFF. CDR3 sequence (DNA): TGTGCCAGCAGTTTATACGGGGCCTCCAATGAGCAGTTCTTC.

This chain links TRBV7-9 with TRBJ2-5; 7 nucleotides align to TRBD1. This CDR3 spans 15 amino acids. From germline, CDR1 is SEHNR and CDR2 FQNEAQ (reference sequence). After removal of 4 bases from V and 2 bases from J, the junction contained 7 bases not matched to a gene. The CDR3 sequence: CASSSTTGEQETQYF. CDR3 in DNA: TGTGCCAGCAGCTCGACAACAGGGGAACAAGAGACCCAGTACTTC. Full variable domain (rest looked up from reference TRBV7-9 and TRBJ2-5): DTGVSQNPRHKITKRGQNVTFRCDPISEHNRLYWYRQTLGQGPEFLTYFQNEAQLEKSRLLSDRFSAERPKGSFSTLEIQRTEQGDSAMYLCASSSTTGEQETQYFGPGTRLLVL.

This clonotype was counted only a few times. The rearrangement links TRBV5-1 to TRBJ2-7; perhaps TRBD2 as D (7 bases). CDR3 size: 14 residues. V shed 4 bases and J shed 3 bases, with 14 bases lying between them. Germline lookup yields CDR1 SGHRS and CDR2 YFSETQ. CDR3 DNA sequence: TGCGCCAGCAGCGAACGGGGGGCCCTCTACGAGCAGTACTTC. This translates into CASSERGALYEQYF.

This clonotype was counted many times. Its ends do not fully match the called genes, so a read error is possible. V and J are TRBV7-9 and TRBJ1-4; a possible D gene is TRBD1 (5 bases). This CDR3 has 15 residues. Germline CDR1 and CDR2: SEHNR and FQNEAQ (reference sequence). The CDR3: CASSFWGSTNEKLFF. In DNA, the CDR3 is TGTGCCAGCAGCTTTTGGGGGTCAACAAATGAAAAACTGTTTTTT.

This clonotype has more than one count but fewer than ten. J is TRBJ2-1 and V is TRBV19; 7 bases line up with TRBD2. From germline, CDR1 is LNHDA and CDR2 SQIVND (reference sequence). V lost 7 bases to trimming and J lost 9 bases; unmatched junction nucleotides: 6. The CDR3 covers 12 residues. In DNA form, the CDR3 reads TGTGCCAGTAAGTCGGGGGGAGGTGAGCAGTTCTTC. Encoded protein: CASKSGGGEQFF.